This T cell receptor beta chain was profiled in a study of T cell responses to AZD1222 COVID-19 vaccine. Overall study results and limits: CD4 TCRs associated with vaccination spanned spike, dominating at 160-218 and 743-854. The number of AZD1222 recipients seropositive at baseline was only 6 or 7.

The CDR3 has 11 amino acids. V lost 6 bases and J lost 13, with 13 bases in between. In germline, CDR1 is DFQATT, CDR2 SNEGSKA (reference sequence). Remarks on this clone: As yet, its antigen is unknown.

This table comes from immunoSEQ multiplex PCR, and its TCRdb copy is limited to in-frame clones, with some not included. Of about 130,000 clones in the sample, about 91% were seen once. V and J are TRBV20-1 and TRBJ1-6; maybe TRBD1 (5 bases). This TCR was recovered from an adult in good health. Sequences were derived from peripheral blood, sampled on day 0 of AZD1222 vaccination. The CDR3 spells CSASGGTPLHF. The DNA of the CDR3 is TGCAGTGCGTCCGGGGGGACCCCCCTCCACTTT.